The rows below give T cell receptor beta chains drawn from one sample of a study of OX40 agonist ivuxolimab in advanced cancers. This table comes from immunoSEQ multiplex PCR, and its TCRdb copy is limited to in-frame clones, with some not included. Here the sample spans some 140,000 clones, roughly 91% being singletons. The sample here was CD4+ or CD8+ T cells sorted from blood, taken in a trial of the OX40 agonist ivuxolimab. Source of these receptors: an adult with an advanced solid tumor such as melanoma, head and neck, liver or kidney cancer. The CDR3 runs from the conserved cysteine through the conserved F or W. D genes are given only for firm matches.

j_call | v_call | d_call | cdr3_length | cdr3_aa | cdr3_nt
TRBJ2-2 | TRBV6-5 | - | 13 | CASSDRNTGELFF | TGTGCCAGCAGTGACAGAAACACCGGGGAGCTGTTTTTT
TRBJ2-7 | TRBV18 | TRBD2 | 15 | CASSPRSGRAYEQYF | TGTGCCAGCTCACCCCGTAGCGGGAGGGCCTACGAGCAGTACTTC
TRBJ2-2 | TRBV18 | TRBD1 | 16 | CASSPNRGQRTGELFF | TGTGCCAGCTCACCCAACAGGGGGCAGAGGACCGGGGAGCTGTTTTTT
TRBJ1-4 | TRBV6-5 | TRBD1 | 14 | CASSDGQANEKLFF | TGTGCCAGCAGCGACGGACAGGCTAATGAAAAACTGTTTTTT
TRBJ2-1 | TRBV28 | TRBD1 | 14 | CASSLGDRYNEQFF | TGTGCCAGCAGTTTAGGGGACAGATACAATGAGCAGTTCTTC
TRBJ2-1 | TRBV27 | - | 15 | CASSWGTMTYNEQFF | TGTGCCAGCAGTTGGGGGACCATGACCTACAATGAGCAGTTCTTC
TRBJ2-1 | TRBV2 | TRBD2 | 16 | CASSPRLSSGGNEQFF | TGTGCCAGCAGTCCAAGGTTGTCTAGCGGGGGCAATGAGCAGTTCTTC
TRBJ2-7 | TRBV4-3 | TRBD2 | 16 | CASSQTSGRISYEQYF | TGCGCCAGCAGCCAAACTAGCGGGAGGATCTCCTACGAGCAGTACTTC
TRBJ2-7 | TRBV5-4 | - | 14 | CASSWNRASHEQYF | TGTGCCAGCAGCTGGAACAGGGCCAGCCACGAGCAGTACTTC
TRBJ1-5 | TRBV19 | TRBD1 | 16 | CASRQGAQGRNQPQHF | TGTGCCAGTAGACAGGGGGCACAGGGACGAAATCAGCCCCAGCATTTT
TRBJ2-7 | TRBV6-5 | TRBD2 | 14 | CASSYRGSLIEQYF | TGTGCCAGCAGTTACCGCGGGAGTTTGATCGAGCAGTACTTC